These 32 T cell receptor beta chains were all obtained from the same sample, sequenced in a study of PD-L1 blockade in urothelial cancer. The method was immunoSEQ multiplex PCR; TCRdb's version includes in-frame clones alone and lacks a portion of them. The sample has 35,000 to 55,000 clones, roughly four fifths seen once; the top ten hold about 3.3%. The sequenced sample was PBMCs, obtained around atezolizumab (anti-PD-L1) treatment. The receptors originated from a man aged 65-85 years with urothelial cancer.

The J gene is TRBJ2-7, the V gene TRBV15; 7 bases are shared with TRBD1. The length of the CDR3 is 12 residues. The J segment lost 11 bases and the V segment lost 5 bases, leaving 9 bases of the junction unmatched. CDR1 and CDR2 from the germline V gene are LNHNV and YYDKDF (reference sequence). In DNA, the CDR3 is TGTGCCACCAGCGCCCGACAGGGAGTGGAGTACTTC. Amino acids: CATSARQGVEYF. Full variable domain (outside the CDR3, taken from reference TRBV15 and TRBJ2-7): DAMVIQNPRYQVTQFGKPVTLSCSQTLNHNVMYWYQQKSSQAPKLLFHYYDKDFNNEADTPDNFQSRRPNTSFCFLDIRSPGLGDTAMYLCATSARQGVEYFGPGTRLTVT.

The rearrangement links TRBV6-5 to TRBJ2-7, with 10 bases fitting TRBD1. In germline, CDR1 is MNHEY, CDR2 SVGAGI. V lost 6 bases, J lost 5 bases, and 4 bases stayed unmatched. This CDR3 contains 13 residues. The CDR3 nucleotides are TGTGCCAGCAGCTGGGACAGGGGTCACGAGCAGTACTTC. It yields the protein CASSWDRGHEQYF.

V gene TRBV7-6 combines with J gene TRBJ1-1; no definite D call. Germline-derived CDR1 and CDR2 are SGHVS and FNYEAQ. The germline V and J ends were trimmed by 4 bases and 3 bases, with 6 bases remaining between them. This CDR3 is built from 12 residues. The chain's CDR3 is CASSSVDTEAFF. The CDR3 coding sequence is TGTGCCAGCAGCTCAGTGGACACTGAAGCTTTCTTT.

The chain employs TRBV28 and TRBJ1-2, with D possibly being TRBD1 (5 bases). Germline V CDR1 and CDR2: MDHEN, SYDVKM. V lost 6 bases and J lost 8, with 16 bases in between. The CDR3 spans 13 residues. This chain's CDR3 is CASSLGHSGGYTF. The DNA of the CDR3 is TGTGCCAGCAGCCTAGGACACTCAGGAGGCTACACCTTC.

V gene TRBV5-1 combines with J gene TRBJ1-1; possible D gene TRBD1, 5 bases. Per the germline V gene, CDR1 is SGHRS and CDR2 is YFSETQ. V gave up 0 bases and J gave up 6 bases, with 15 bases separating them. The CDR3 totals 15 residues. The CDR3 spells CASSLAPGGKPEAFF. The CDR3 nucleotides are TGCGCCAGCAGCTTGGCCCCGGGGGGTAAGCCTGAAGCTTTCTTT.

The chain's CDR3 is CATKDRRNEQYF. In DNA, the CDR3 is TGTGCCACCAAGGACAGGCGTAACGAGCAGTACTTC. The genes are TRBV7-9 and TRBJ2-7; the match to TRBD1 covers 7 bases. The CDR3 extends over 12 amino acids. Germline CDR1 and CDR2: SEHNR and FQNEAQ (reference sequence). Trimming cost V 10 bases and J 5 bases; bases outside gene matches: 8.

This sequence joins TRBV2 and TRBJ2-3; no definite D call. The CDR3 spans 11 residues. CDR1 is SNHLY and CDR2 is FYNNEI in the germline V gene. V lost 5 bases and J lost 3, with 3 bases in between. CDR3 region: CASSPTDTQYF. CDR3 in DNA: TGTGCCAGCAGTCCGACAGATACGCAGTATTTT.

The chain has TRBV7-2 and TRBJ1-6; D is unclear. The CDR3 has 14 amino acids. The V and J ends lost 5 bases and 8 bases respectively, with 13 bases between them. Germline assignment: CDR1 SGHTA and CDR2 FQGNSA. CDR3: CASSVSRWDSPLHF. CDR3 DNA: TGTGCCAGCAGCGTATCCAGGTGGGATTCACCCCTCCACTTT.

The gene calls are TRBV7-2 and TRBJ2-7; 7 positions agree with TRBD1. Trimming took 1 base from V and 2 from J; bases not matched to a gene: 5. Germline CDR1 is SGHTA and CDR2 is FQGNSA. This CDR3 is built from 15 residues. The CDR3 is CASSLGTGATYEQYF. CDR3 in DNA: TGTGCCAGCAGCTTAGGAACAGGGGCCACCTACGAGCAGTACTTC.

The CDR3: CASNGQGAYEQYF. CDR3 coding DNA: TGTGCCAGCAACGGACAGGGAGCCTACGAGCAGTACTTC. The genes are TRBV2 and TRBJ2-7; 8 bases agree with TRBD1. The length of the CDR3 is 13 residues. V trimming: 7 bases; J trimming: 2 bases; junction bases outside the gene matches: 4. Germline-derived CDR1 and CDR2 are SNHLY and FYNNEI.

This rearrangement joins TRBV5-4 to TRBJ2-1; 14 bases are shared with TRBD2. Germline assignment: CDR1 SGHNT and CDR2 YYREEE (reference sequence). This CDR3 spans 16 amino acids. After removal of 2 bases from V and 4 bases from J, the junction contained 2 bases not matched to a gene. The CDR3 DNA follows: TGTGCCAGCAGCTTACGACTAGCGGGGGGGTACAATGAGCAGTTCTTC. Protein: CASSLRLAGGYNEQFF.

This sequence joins TRBV28 and TRBJ2-7; TRBD1 aligns across 8 bases. The CDR3 loop spans 15 amino acids. Germline V gene sequence: CDR1 MDHEN, CDR2 SYDVKM. J was trimmed by 7 bases and V by 6 bases; bases with no gene match: 14. Written as DNA, the CDR3 is TGTGCCAGCAGCCCCCGGCGCCAGGGGGCGGGGGAGCAGTACTTC. Translated: CASSPRRQGAGEQYF.

The chain is built from TRBV5-1 and TRBJ2-3; tentatively, D is TRBD1 (6 bases). The CDR3 spans 13 residues. Trimming took 5 bases from V and 6 from J, leaving 13 bases between them. Germline V gene data show CDR1 as SGHRS and CDR2 as YFSETQ. CDR3: CASRGAPGDTQYF. In DNA, the CDR3 is TGCGCCAGCAGGGGGGCACCAGGGGATACGCAGTATTTT. Full variable domain (missing parts from reference TRBV5-1 and TRBJ2-3): KAGVTQTPRYLIKTRGQQVTLSCSPISGHRSVSWYQQTPGQGLQFLFEYFSETQRNKGNFPGRFSGRQFSNSRSEMNVSTLELGDSALYLCASRGAPGDTQYFGPGTRLTVL.

The rearrangement joins TRBV19 to TRBJ2-7, with D tentatively TRBD2 (5 bases). CDR1 and CDR2 from the germline V gene are LNHDA and SQIVND (reference sequence). Trimming stripped 6 bases from V and 0 bases from J, with 18 bases between. CDR3 length: 16 amino acids. CDR3 sequence reads: CASRPTSSGSSYEQYF. The CDR3 nucleotides are TGTGCCAGTAGACCGACGTCGAGCGGAAGCTCCTACGAGCAGTACTTC.

The chain is built from TRBV4-3 and TRBJ1-4; 8 bases map to TRBD1. The CDR3 runs to 15 residues. Germline CDR1 and CDR2: LGHNA and YSLEER. The ends lost 0 bases at V and 5 bases at J; junction bases unmatched: 2. CDR3 nucleotides: TGCGCCAGCAGCCAAGATAACAGGGGGAATGAAAAACTGTTTTTT. Protein sequence: CASSQDNRGNEKLFF.

The chain combines TRBV29-1 with TRBJ2-5; 11 bases agree with TRBD1. This CDR3 region has 12 residues. Germline V gives CDR1 SQVTM, CDR2 ANQGSEA. DNA for the CDR3: TGCAGTCAAGGGACAGGGGGAGAGACCCAGTACTTC. It encodes CSQGTGGETQYF.

The chain recombines TRBV2 with TRBJ2-7; D might be TRBD1 (7 bases). CDR3 length: 13 amino acids. Germline assignment: CDR1 SNHLY and CDR2 FYNNEI. Trimming pared 7 bases from V and 6 bases from J, leaving 16 bases between. The CDR3 protein is CASTQTGRGEQYF. The CDR3 DNA is TGTGCCAGCACCCAGACAGGGCGGGGCGAGCAGTACTTC.

The chain has TRBV28 and TRBJ1-1; the match to TRBD1 covers 8 bases. The CDR3 has 12 residues. V lost 10 bases, J lost 5 bases, and 6 bases stayed unmatched. Germline V gene lookup returns CDR1 MDHEN and CDR2 SYDVKM. The CDR3 nucleotides are TGTGCCATTACAGGGGGAAGGACTGAAGCTTTCTTT. This gives the protein CAITGGRTEAFF.

This clone was observed a handful of times. The rearrangement links TRBV11-3 to TRBJ2-2; 9 positions agree with TRBD2. The length of the CDR3 is 17 residues. Germline V lookup: CDR1 SGHNT, CDR2 YENEEA. After removal of 4 bases from V and 0 bases from J, the junction contained 6 bases not matched to a gene. As DNA, the CDR3 is TGTGCCAGCAGCTCGTCGCCTAGCGGGGCGAACACCGGGGAGCTGTTTTTT. It specifies CASSSSPSGANTGELFF.

This clone was detected once. V usage is TRBV5-1 and J usage is TRBJ2-7; D is perhaps TRBD1 (6 bases). This CDR3 is built from 14 residues. Deletions cut 3 bases from V and 6 bases from J, with 16 bases between. In germline, CDR1 is SGHRS, CDR2 YFSETQ. The CDR3 DNA reads TGCGCCAGCAGCTCCTCCCAGGGGCCTTCCGAGCAGTACTTC. Its translation: CASSSSQGPSEQYF. The variable domain in full, with the rest retrieved from reference TRBV5-1 and TRBJ2-7, is KAGVTQTPRYLIKTRGQQVTLSCSPISGHRSVSWYQQTPGQGLQFLFEYFSETQRNKGNFPGRFSGRQFSNSRSEMNVSTLELGDSALYLCASSSSQGPSEQYFGPGTRLTVT.

The V and J genes are TRBV7-6 and TRBJ1-4, with a possible D match to TRBD1 (5 bases). Germline values: CDR1 SGHVS, CDR2 FNYEAQ. Trimming pared 5 bases from V and 1 base from J, leaving 20 bases between. CDR3 length: 18 amino acids. The CDR3 loop reads CASSPGVGPEGTNEKLFF. Written as DNA, the CDR3 is TGTGCCAGCAGCCCGGGGGTGGGACCCGAGGGAACTAATGAAAAACTGTTTTTT.

The V call is TRBV6-1, the J call TRBJ1-1; D is perhaps TRBD1 (5 bases). The V gene's germline CDR1 is MNHNS and CDR2 SASEGT. With 3 bases removed from V and 4 bases from J, the gap between germline ends came to 12 bases. This CDR3 spans 14 amino acids. This CDR3 is CASSDQGSFTEAFF. CDR3 nucleotides: TGTGCCAGCAGTGATCAGGGTTCGTTCACTGAAGCTTTCTTT.

V and J are TRBV19 and TRBJ2-1, with 12 bases identical to TRBD2. Germline trimming cut 4 bases from V and 8 bases from J; bases unmatched to any gene: 9. This CDR3 comprises 16 residues. Germline CDR1 LNHDA, CDR2 SQIVND (reference sequence). CDR3 in DNA: TGTGCCAGTAGTAGGAGACTAGCGGGAGTGAGAGATGAGCAGTTCTTC. Amino acids: CASSRRLAGVRDEQFF.

This chain uses TRBV5-1 with TRBJ1-1; D may be TRBD1 (6 bases). V dropped 6 bases and J dropped 2 bases, with 17 bases sitting between them. Germline V gene data show CDR1 as SGHRS and CDR2 as YFSETQ. The CDR3 covers 15 residues. CDR3 nucleotides: TGCGCCAGCACAGCTAGGCAGGGGACCAACACTGAAGCTTTCTTT. This gives the protein CASTARQGTNTEAFF.

The rearrangement joins TRBV18 to TRBJ2-2; the D is unclear. Germline V lookup: CDR1 KGHSH, CDR2 LQKENI. Trimming cost V 3 bases and J 0 bases, with 8 bases left between them. The CDR3 consists of 15 residues. In DNA, the CDR3 is TGTGCCAGCTCACCGGAACGGGCGAACACCGGGGAGCTGTTTTTT. Amino acids: CASSPERANTGELFF.

This chain connects TRBV19 to TRBJ2-7; TRBD1 might be the D (6 bases). Germline V CDR1 and CDR2: LNHDA, SQIVND (reference sequence). The CDR3 consists of 15 residues. Trimming removed 5 bases from V and 4 bases from J, with 18 bases in between. The CDR3 sequence is CASSPSTGSGYEQYF. In DNA form, the CDR3 reads TGTGCCAGTAGTCCCTCCACAGGGTCCGGTTACGAGCAGTACTTC.

This clone has a single count. V and J are TRBV5-1 and TRBJ1-1; 8 nucleotides align to TRBD1. This CDR3 has 13 residues. The germline gives CDR1 SGHRS, CDR2 YFSETQ. Losses at the gene ends were 5 bases for V and 3 bases for J; bases not matched to a gene: 3. The CDR3 nucleotides are TGCGCCAGCAGGAACAGGGGGGACACTGAAGCTTTCTTT. Translated, it gives CASRNRGDTEAFF.

V is TRBV30 and J is TRBJ1-5, with 7 positions matching TRBD1. The CDR3 is 12 amino acids. With 5 bases clipped from V and 7 bases from J, the junction kept 5 bases outside the gene matches. Germline-derived CDR1 and CDR2 are GTSNPN and SVGIG (reference sequence). The CDR3 nucleotides read TGTGCCTGGGACAGGGATCAACAGCCCCAGCATTTT. Residues: CAWDRDQQPQHF.

The rearrangement uses TRBV11-2 and TRBJ2-3; 10 nucleotides agree with TRBD1. The V and J ends lost 3 bases and 3 bases, in that order; junction bases with no gene match: 6. Germline assignment: CDR1 SGHAT and CDR2 FQNNGV. The CDR3 totals 16 residues. The DNA of the CDR3 is TGTGCCAGCAGCTTGACAGGGGGCCGACGGACAGATACGCAGTATTTT. Translation gives CASSLTGGRRTDTQYF.

The gene calls are TRBV7-2 and TRBJ2-7, with D perhaps matching TRBD1 (5 bases). The CDR3 is 13 residues long. V lost 3 bases and J lost 2, with 8 bases in between. Germline CDR1 is SGHTA and CDR2 is FQGNSA. CDR3 loop: CASSLDTAYEQYF. The CDR3 coding sequence is TGTGCCAGCAGCTTGGACACCGCCTACGAGCAGTACTTC.

This clone has only a few counts. The rearrangement uses TRBV25-1 and TRBJ1-1; D perhaps matches TRBD1 (6 bases). This CDR3 has 12 amino acids. CDR1 is MGHDK and CDR2 is SYGVNS in the germline V gene. V gave up 6 bases and J gave up 1 base, with 6 bases separating them. The CDR3 nucleotides are TGTGCCAGCAGACAGGGGAACACTGAAGCTTTCTTT. This gives the protein CASRQGNTEAFF.

V is TRBV29-1 and J is TRBJ1-1; D ambiguous. Germline loops: CDR1 SQVTM, CDR2 ANQGSEA. V was pared by 6 bases and J by 0 bases, with 8 bases between. The CDR3 contains 12 residues. The CDR3 is CSVYDLNTEAFF. In DNA, the CDR3 is TGCAGCGTCTACGACTTGAACACTGAAGCTTTCTTT.